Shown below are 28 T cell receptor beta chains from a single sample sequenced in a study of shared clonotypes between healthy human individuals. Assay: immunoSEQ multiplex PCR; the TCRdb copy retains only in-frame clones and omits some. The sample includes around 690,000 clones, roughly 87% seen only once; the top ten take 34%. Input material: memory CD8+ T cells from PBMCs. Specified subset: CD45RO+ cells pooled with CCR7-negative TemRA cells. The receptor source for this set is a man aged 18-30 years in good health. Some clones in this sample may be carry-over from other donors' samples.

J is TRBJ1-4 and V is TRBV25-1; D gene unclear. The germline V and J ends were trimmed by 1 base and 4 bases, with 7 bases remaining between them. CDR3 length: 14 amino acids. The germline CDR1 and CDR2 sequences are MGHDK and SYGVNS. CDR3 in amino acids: CASSEWGFNEKLFF. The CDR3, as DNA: TGTGCCAGCAGTGAATGGGGATTTAATGAAAAACTGTTTTTT.

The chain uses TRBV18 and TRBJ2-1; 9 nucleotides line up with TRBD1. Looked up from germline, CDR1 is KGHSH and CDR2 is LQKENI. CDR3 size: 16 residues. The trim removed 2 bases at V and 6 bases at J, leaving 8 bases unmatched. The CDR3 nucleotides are TGTGCCAGCTCACCAGTGAGGACAGGGGACGGCAATGAGCAGTTCTTC. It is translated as CASSPVRTGDGNEQFF.

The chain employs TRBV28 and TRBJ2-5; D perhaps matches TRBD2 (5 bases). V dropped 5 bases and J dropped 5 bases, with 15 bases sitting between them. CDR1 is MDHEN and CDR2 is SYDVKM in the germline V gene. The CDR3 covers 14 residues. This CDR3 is CASSPSPEDETQYF. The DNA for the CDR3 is TGTGCCAGCAGTCCCTCCCCGGAGGATGAGACCCAGTACTTC.

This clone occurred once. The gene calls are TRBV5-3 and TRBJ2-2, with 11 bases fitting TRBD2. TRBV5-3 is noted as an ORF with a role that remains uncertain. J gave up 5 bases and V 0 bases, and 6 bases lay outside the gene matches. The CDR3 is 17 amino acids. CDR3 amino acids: CARSLVGLAGGTGELFF. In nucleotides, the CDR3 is TGTGCCAGAAGCTTGGTGGGCCTAGCGGGAGGTACCGGGGAGCTGTTTTTT.

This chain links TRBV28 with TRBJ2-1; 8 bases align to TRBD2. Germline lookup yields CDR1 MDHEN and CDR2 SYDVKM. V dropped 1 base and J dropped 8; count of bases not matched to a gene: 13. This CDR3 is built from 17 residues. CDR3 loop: CASSLSSGRAFGDEQFF. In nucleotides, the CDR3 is TGTGCCAGCAGTTTATCTTCCGGGAGGGCTTTCGGGGATGAGCAGTTCTTC. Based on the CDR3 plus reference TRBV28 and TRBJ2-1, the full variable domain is DVKVTQSSRYLVKRTGEKVFLECVQDMDHENMFWYRQDPGLGLRLIYFSYDVKMKEKGDIPEGYSVSREKKERFSLILESASTNQTSMYLCASSLSSGRAFGDEQFFGPGTRLTVL.

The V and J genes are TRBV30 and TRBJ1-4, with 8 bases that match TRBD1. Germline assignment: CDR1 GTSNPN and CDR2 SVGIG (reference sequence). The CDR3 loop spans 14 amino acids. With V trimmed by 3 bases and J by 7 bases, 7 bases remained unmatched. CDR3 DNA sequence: TGTGCCTGGAGCCAGGGGGCAGGTCGTGAAAAACTGTTTTTT. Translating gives CAWSQGAGREKLFF.

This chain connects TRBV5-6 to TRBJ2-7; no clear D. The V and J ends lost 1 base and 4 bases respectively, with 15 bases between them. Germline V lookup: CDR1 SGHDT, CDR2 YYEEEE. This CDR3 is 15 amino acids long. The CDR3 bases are TGTGCCAGCAGCTTGTGGGCGGTCCCCTGGTACGAGCAGTACTTC. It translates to CASSLWAVPWYEQYF.

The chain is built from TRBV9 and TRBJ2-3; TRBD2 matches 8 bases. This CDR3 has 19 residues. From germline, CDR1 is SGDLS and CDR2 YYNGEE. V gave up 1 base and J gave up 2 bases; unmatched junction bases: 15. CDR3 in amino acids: CASSVSIGRADKDTDTQYF. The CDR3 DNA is TGTGCCAGCAGCGTATCGATCGGGAGGGCCGATAAGGACACAGATACGCAGTATTTT. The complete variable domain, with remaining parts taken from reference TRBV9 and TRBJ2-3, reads DSGVTQTPKHLITATGQRVTLRCSPRSGDLSVYWYQQSLDQGLQFLIQYYNGEERAKGNILERFSAQQFPDLHSELNLSSLELGDSALYFCASSVSIGRADKDTDTQYFGPGTRLTVL.

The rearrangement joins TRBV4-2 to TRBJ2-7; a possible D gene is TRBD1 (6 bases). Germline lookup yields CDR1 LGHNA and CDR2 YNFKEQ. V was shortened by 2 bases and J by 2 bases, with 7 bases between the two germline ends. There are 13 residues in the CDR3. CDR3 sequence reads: CASSQHRAYEQYF. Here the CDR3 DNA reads TGTGCCAGCAGCCAACACAGGGCCTACGAGCAGTACTTC.

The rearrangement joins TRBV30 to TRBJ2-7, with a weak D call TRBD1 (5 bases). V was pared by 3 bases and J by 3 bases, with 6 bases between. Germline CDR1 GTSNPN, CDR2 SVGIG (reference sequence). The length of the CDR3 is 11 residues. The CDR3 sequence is CAWRDNYEQYF. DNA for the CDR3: TGTGCCTGGAGGGACAACTACGAGCAGTACTTC.

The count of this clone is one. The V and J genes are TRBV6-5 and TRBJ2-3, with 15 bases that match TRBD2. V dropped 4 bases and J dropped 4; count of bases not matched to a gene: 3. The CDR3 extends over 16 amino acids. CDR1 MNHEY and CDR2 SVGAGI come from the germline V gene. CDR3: CASSSGLAGGPDTQYF. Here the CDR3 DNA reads TGTGCCAGCAGTTCCGGACTAGCGGGAGGGCCAGATACGCAGTATTTT.

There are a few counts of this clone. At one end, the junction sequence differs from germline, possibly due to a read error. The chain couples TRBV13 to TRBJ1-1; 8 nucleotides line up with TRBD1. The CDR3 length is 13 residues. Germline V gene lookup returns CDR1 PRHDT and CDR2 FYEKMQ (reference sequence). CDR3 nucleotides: TGTGCCAGCAGCTTAGGTCCGCAGGGGGCGATTGGATTT. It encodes CASSLGPQGAIGF.

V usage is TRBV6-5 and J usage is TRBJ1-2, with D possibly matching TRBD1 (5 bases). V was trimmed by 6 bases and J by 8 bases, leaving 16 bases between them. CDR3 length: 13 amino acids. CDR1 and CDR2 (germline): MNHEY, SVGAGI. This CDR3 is CASSQTLRGGYTF. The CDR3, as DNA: TGTGCCAGCAGCCAGACACTTCGGGGCGGCTACACCTTC.

The CDR3 sequence: CASSENPRDTFPYEQYF. CDR3 in DNA: TGTGCCAGCAGCGAGAACCCGCGGGACACGTTTCCCTACGAGCAGTACTTC. The gene calls are TRBV9 and TRBJ2-7; possibly TRBD1 or TRBD2 for D (6 bases each). There are 17 residues in the CDR3. V was trimmed by 3 bases and J by 2 bases, leaving 21 bases between them. The germline CDR1 and CDR2 sequences are SGDLS and YYNGEE.

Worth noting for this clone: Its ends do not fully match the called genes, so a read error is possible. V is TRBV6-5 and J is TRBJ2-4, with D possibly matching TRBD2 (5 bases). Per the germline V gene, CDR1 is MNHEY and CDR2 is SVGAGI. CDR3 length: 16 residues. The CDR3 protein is CASSHSGNPNIQYMDF. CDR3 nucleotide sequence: TGTGCCAGCAGTCACTCCGGGAACCCGAACATTCAGTATATGGACTTC.

The CDR3 region has the DNA TGCGCCAGCAGTCGGGACAGGACCGGGACTAGCGGGAGAGATGAGCAGTACTTC. Amino acids: CASSRDRTGTSGRDEQYF. V is TRBV23-1 and J is TRBJ2-7; 14 bases line up with TRBD2. TRBV23-1 is known as an ORF, though its function is uncertain. The CDR3 contains 18 residues. With 4 bases clipped from V and 7 bases from J, the junction kept 15 bases outside the gene matches.

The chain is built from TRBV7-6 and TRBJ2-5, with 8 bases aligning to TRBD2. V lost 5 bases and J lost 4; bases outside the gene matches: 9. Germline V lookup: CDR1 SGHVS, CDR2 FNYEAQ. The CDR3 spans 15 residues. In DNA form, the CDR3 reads TGTGCCAGCAGCACGGGACTAGTAGGCGGAGAGACCCAGTACTTC. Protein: CASSTGLVGGETQYF.

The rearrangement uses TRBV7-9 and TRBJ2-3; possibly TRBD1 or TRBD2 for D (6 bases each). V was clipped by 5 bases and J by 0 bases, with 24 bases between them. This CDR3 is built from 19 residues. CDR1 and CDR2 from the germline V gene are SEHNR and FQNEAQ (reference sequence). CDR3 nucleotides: TGTGCCAGCAGCCGACCGGGGGCAGGGATTAAGTTTAGCACAGATACGCAGTATTTT. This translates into CASSRPGAGIKFSTDTQYF.

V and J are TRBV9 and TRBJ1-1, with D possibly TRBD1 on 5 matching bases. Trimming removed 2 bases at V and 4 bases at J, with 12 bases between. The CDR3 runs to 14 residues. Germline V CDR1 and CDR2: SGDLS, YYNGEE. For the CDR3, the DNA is TGTGCCAGCAGCGTGGGGGGGGACCTCACTGAAGCTTTCTTT. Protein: CASSVGGDLTEAFF.

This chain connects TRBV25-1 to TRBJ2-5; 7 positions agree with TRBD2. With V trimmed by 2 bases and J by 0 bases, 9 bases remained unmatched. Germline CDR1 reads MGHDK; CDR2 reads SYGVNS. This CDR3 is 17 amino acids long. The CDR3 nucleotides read TGTGCCAGCAGTGAAAGCGGGGATAGCGGGTACCAAGAGACCCAGTACTTC. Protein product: CASSESGDSGYQETQYF.

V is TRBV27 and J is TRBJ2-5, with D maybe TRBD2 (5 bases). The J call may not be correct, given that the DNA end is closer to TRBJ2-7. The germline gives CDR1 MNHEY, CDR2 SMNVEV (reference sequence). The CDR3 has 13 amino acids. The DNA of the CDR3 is TGTGCCAGCAGTTGGGGAGTGGGCTACGAGCAGTACTTC. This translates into CASSWGVGYEQYF.

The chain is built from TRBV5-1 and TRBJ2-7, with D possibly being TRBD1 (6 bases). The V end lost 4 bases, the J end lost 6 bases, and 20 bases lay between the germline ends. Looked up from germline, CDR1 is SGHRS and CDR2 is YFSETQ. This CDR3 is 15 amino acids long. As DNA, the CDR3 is TGCGCCAGCAGCCCGACAGGAGGTGGGTTTTTCGAGCAGTACTTC. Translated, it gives CASSPTGGGFFEQYF.

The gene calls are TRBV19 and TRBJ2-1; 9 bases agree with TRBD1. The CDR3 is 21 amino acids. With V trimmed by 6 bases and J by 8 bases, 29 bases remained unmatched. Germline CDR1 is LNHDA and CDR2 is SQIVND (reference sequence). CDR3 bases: TGTGCCAGTAGGATCCTGGGGACAGGGAGAGTAGGCCCCTCAGGGCGCCATGAGCAGTTCTTC. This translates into CASRILGTGRVGPSGRHEQFF.

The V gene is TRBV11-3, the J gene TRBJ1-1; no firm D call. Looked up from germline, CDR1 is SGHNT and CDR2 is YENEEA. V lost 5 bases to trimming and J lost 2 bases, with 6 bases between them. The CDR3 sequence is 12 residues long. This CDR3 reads CASSPGNTEAFF. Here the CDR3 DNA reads TGTGCCAGCAGCCCGGGAAACACTGAAGCTTTCTTT. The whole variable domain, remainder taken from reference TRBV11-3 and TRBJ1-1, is EAGVVQSPRYKIIEKKQPVAFWCNPISGHNTLYWYLQNLGQGPELLIRYENEEAVDDSQLPKDRFSAERLKGVDSTLKIQPAELGDSAVYLCASSPGNTEAFFGQGTRLTVV.

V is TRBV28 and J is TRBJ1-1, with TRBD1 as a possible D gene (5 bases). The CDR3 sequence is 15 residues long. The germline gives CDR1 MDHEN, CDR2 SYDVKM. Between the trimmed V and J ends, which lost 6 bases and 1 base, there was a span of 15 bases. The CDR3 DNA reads TGTGCCAGCAGCCGCGGGGACCAGGAGAACACTGAAGCTTTCTTT. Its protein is CASSRGDQENTEAFF.

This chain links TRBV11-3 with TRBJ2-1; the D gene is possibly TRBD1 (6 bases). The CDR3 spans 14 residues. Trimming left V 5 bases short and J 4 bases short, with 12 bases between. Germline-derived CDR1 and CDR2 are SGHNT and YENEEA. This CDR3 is CASSPKDSYNEQFF. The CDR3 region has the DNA TGTGCCAGCAGCCCAAAGGACAGTTACAATGAGCAGTTCTTC.

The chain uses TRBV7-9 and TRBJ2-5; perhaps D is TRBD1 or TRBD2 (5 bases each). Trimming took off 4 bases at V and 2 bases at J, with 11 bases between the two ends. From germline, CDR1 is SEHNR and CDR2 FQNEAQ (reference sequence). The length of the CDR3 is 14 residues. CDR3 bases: TGTGCCAGCAGCTGCCGGGACGGACAAGAGACCCAGTACTTC. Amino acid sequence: CASSCRDGQETQYF.

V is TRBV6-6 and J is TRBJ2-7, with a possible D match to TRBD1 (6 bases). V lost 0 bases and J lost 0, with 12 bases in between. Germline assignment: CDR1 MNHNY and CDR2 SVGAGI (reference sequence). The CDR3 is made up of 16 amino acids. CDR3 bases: TGTGCCAGCAGTTACTCCGCAGGGGCTAGCTCCTACGAGCAGTACTTC. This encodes CASSYSAGASSYEQYF.